The clone carrying this T cell receptor (beta chain) appeared a few times. This entry is derived from a study of blood T cells in healthy people across ages. Primers used in a second PCR of roughly 6 to 11 cycles were a sample-barcoded 5' primer and a J-beta primer mix. TCRdb used MiXCR to reprocess the 5' RACE reads, holding one entry per CDR3 protein. The table lists about 1.1 million distinct CDR3 sequences, roughly two fifths of them singletons. The CDR3 is 15 residues long. V lost 4 bases and J 0 bases, leaving 10 bases between the germline ends. Germline V gene lookup returns CDR1 SGHDN and CDR2 FVKESK.

Sequenced input: blood. This chain connects TRBV14 to TRBJ2-1; D may be TRBD2 (6 bases). This TCR derives from a man aged 18 to 30 in good health. The CDR3 reads CASSPLAVSYNEQFF. DNA for the CDR3: TGTGCCAGCAGCCCCTTAGCGGTCTCCTACAATGAGCAGTTCTTC.